One sample yielded the 2 T cell receptor beta chains listed below, sequenced in a study of metastatic and nonmetastatic thyroid tumors. MiXCR was used by TCRdb to re-call the PCR reads. Here the sample spans approximately 5,800 clones, approximately 30% being singletons. Thyroid surgery took place with no prior treatment in any patient. The sequencing input was adjacent normal tissue. These receptors all stem from a female donor with papillary thyroid cancer or a benign thyroid nodule (not recorded which). Some clones in this sample may be carry-over from other donors' samples.

The chain links TRBV6-2 or TRBV6-3 to TRBJ2-7; 13 bases agree with TRBD2. The CDR3 has 18 residues. J gave up 1 base and V 7 bases, and 13 bases lay outside the gene matches. CDR1 and CDR2 from the germline V gene are MNHEY and SVGEGT. As DNA, the CDR3 is TGTGCCAGCACCGTCGGAGGGACTAGCGGGATCCTATCCTACGAGCAGTACTTC. As protein: CASTVGGTSGILSYEQYF.

The chain has TRBV6-1 and TRBJ1-2, with a weak D call TRBD1 (6 bases). V was pared by 8 bases and J by 8 bases, with 30 bases between. The germline V gene encodes CDR1 MNHNS and CDR2 SASEGT. The CDR3 covers 17 residues. Here the CDR3 DNA reads TGTGCCAGCTCTACCAGGACAGAATGGGGAATCTATGGCGGCTACACCTTC. As protein: CASSTRTEWGIYGGYTF.